This TCR beta chain was sequenced during a study of blood T cell repertoires in COVID-19 (dated by TCRdb to about 2020). Background for the entire study: Samples covering the acute and convalescent phases of COVID-19 were provided by collaborators in the United States, Italy and Spain. Where HLA class I and class II types were available, the types were taken from metadata supplied by the sample provider, not from assay-based typing. A de-identified subject ID, COVID-19 status, age in years and sex were almost always included in the sample metadata. The samples were drawn from the first 160 participants of the ongoing ImmuneRACE study and from over 950 subjects provided by 6 global collaborators. The prospective study material was composed of cDNA or gDNA derived from T cells, B-cell-depleted T cells, or PBMCs. The dataset comprised deeply sampled blood TCRbeta repertoires from subjects exposed to, actively infected with, or recovered from COVID-19. The repertoires were made available in a free public database intended to serve as a resource for research on the immune response to SARS-CoV-2.

Notes on this clone: It lacks a known antigen. No base qualities exist here, and no much larger clone lies one base off it.

V and J are trimmed by 2 bases and 9 bases, and the gene matches miss 7 bases of the junction. Taken from the germline V gene, the CDR1 and CDR2 loops are LGHNA and YSLEER. The CDR3 numbers 15 residues from cysteine through phenylalanine. The entry retains the CDR3 DNA only, 45 bases that are in frame from base 1. Each collaborating institution followed its own protocols to collect whole blood in K2EDTA tubes. For TCRbeta analysis, collaborator samples were shipped as frozen whole blood, as isolated PBMCs, or as DNA extracted from either sample type. TCRbeta CDR3 regions were amplified from genomic DNA by means of the immunoSEQ Assay, a bias-controlled multiplex PCR. The source study handled its data this way. Nucleated cell counts per sample were estimated from amplification of reference gene primers within the assay. To quantify the absolute abundance of each unique TCRbeta CDR3 rearrangement, sequence reads were collapsed and filtered. For each sample, productive Simpson clonality was calculated by taking the square root of Simpson's diversity index across productive rearrangements. This immuneACCESS table, as held by TCRdb, lists in-frame sequences with V and J called but not all clones. Of the missing ones, under half trace to an unresolved V gene in checked studies; the others have no known cause. The V and J calls and clone size come from that table; D and trimming were worked out from the DNA. The sample records 350,000 or so clones, over 70% of which are singletons. The ten largest clones add up to about 2.7% of the sample.

General study outcomes and caveats: Clinical and demographic metadata were provided uncurated, with the amount varying by source and participant.

The chain uses TRBV4-3 and TRBJ2-1; 10 bases in between match TRBD1. The receptor's source is a young man with active or convalescent COVID-19. The material sequenced was peripheral blood. The bases are TGCGCCAGCAGCCAAACACCGGGACAGGGGTTTGAGCAGTTCTTC. This sequence encodes CASSQTPGQGFEQFF.